Sequencing of this T cell receptor beta chain was carried out in a study of CD8+ T cells in alopecia areata. In the case of this clone: Antigen unknown.

Trimming took 4 bases from V and 9 from J; bases not matched to a gene: 4. The germline gives CDR1 SGHDN, CDR2 FVKESK. This CDR3 is 14 amino acids long. Study observations and caveats: Persistence in scalp and blood during tofacitinib was observed for many expanded lesional clones. Scalp clonality and expanded CD8+ clones among the top 100 fell significantly with tofacitinib.

Treatment defined: oral pan-JAK inhibitor, 5-10 mg twice daily. Alopecia areata patients provided lesional scalp punch biopsies and peripheral blood, both collected for the study. RNA was extracted and reverse transcribed into cDNA as the sequencing template. Measured with immunoSEQ multiplex PCR; TCRdb has only the in-frame clones, and not every one. In the table there are roughly 220,000 clones, approximately 72% of which are singletons. The origin of this receptor is a human donor with alopecia areata. The chain joins TRBV14 to TRBJ2-2, with 11 bases fitting TRBD1. Sequenced material: CD4+ T cells sorted from blood, taken around week 46, from a patient treated with tofacitinib. The CDR3 is CASSRGQGAWELFF. The CDR3 DNA sequence: TGTGCCAGCAGCCGCGGACAGGGGGCCTGGGAGCTGTTTTTT.